These 9 T cell receptor beta chains share one sample of origin, sequenced in a study of shared clonotypes between healthy human individuals. The naive CD8 subset, CD45RO-negative cells positively selected for CCR7, excluded terminally differentiated effector memory CD45RA+ cells. Assay: immunoSEQ multiplex PCR; the TCRdb copy retains only in-frame clones and omits some. Among approximately 740,000 clones listed, about 92% were seen once. The specimen was naive CD8+ T cells sorted from blood. These receptors were collected from a man in his thirties or forties in good health.

J is TRBJ2-2 and V is TRBV29-1; 9 nucleotides agree with TRBD2. V lost 6 bases, J lost 7 bases, and 12 bases stayed unmatched. CDR1 SQVTM and CDR2 ANQGSEA come from the germline V gene. The CDR3 loop spans 15 amino acids. In nucleotides, the CDR3 is TGCAGCGTCCTAACGGGCGGGAGGGCCAGCGGGGAGCTGTTTTTT. Translated, it gives CSVLTGGRASGELFF.

This clone was observed a few times. The chain uses TRBV28 and TRBJ1-5; D is unresolved. This CDR3 is 15 amino acids long. Germline lookup yields CDR1 MDHEN and CDR2 SYDVKM. V shed 3 bases and J shed 3 bases, with 12 bases lying between them. CDR3 sequence: CASSFMGQANQPQHF. The DNA for the CDR3 is TGTGCCAGCAGTTTTATGGGTCAGGCCAATCAGCCCCAGCATTTT.

The chain joins TRBV27 to TRBJ2-1; a weak D match, TRBD1 (5 bases). CDR3 size: 14 residues. CDR1 and CDR2 from the germline V gene are MNHEY and SMNVEV (reference sequence). V gave up 10 bases and J gave up 3 bases, with 16 bases separating them. CDR3 in DNA: TGTGCCACTCGCTCGACAGCGAACTACAATGAGCAGTTCTTC. Amino acid sequence: CATRSTANYNEQFF.

The chain carries TRBV4-1 and TRBJ2-4; D might be TRBD1 (6 bases). V dropped 4 bases and J dropped 8 bases, with 21 bases sitting between them. The length of the CDR3 is 16 residues. Germline V gene sequence: CDR1 MGHRA, CDR2 YSYEKL. In DNA form, the CDR3 reads TGCGCCAGCAGCCCCCGGGGACCGGGACAAGCGGACATTCAGTACTTC. As protein: CASSPRGPGQADIQYF.

The chain couples TRBV5-6 to TRBJ1-2; 8 nucleotides line up with TRBD1. Germline V gene lookup returns CDR1 SGHDT and CDR2 YYEEEE. After removal of 7 bases from V and 4 bases from J, the junction contained 12 bases not matched to a gene. The CDR3 is 15 amino acids. The CDR3: CASDLGGTGFYGYTF. The CDR3 DNA reads TGTGCCAGCGACTTAGGGGGGACAGGATTCTATGGCTACACCTTC.

This clone was counted a single time. The chain couples TRBV2 to TRBJ2-1; 15 bases line up with TRBD2. From germline, CDR1 is SNHLY and CDR2 FYNNEI. Trimming at V came to 8 bases and at J to 2 bases, leaving 13 bases not matched to a gene. CDR3 length equals 19 residues. The chain's CDR3 is CASQGIRTSGRGTYNEQFF. The CDR3 nucleotides are TGTGCCAGCCAAGGGATCCGGACTAGCGGGAGGGGAACCTACAATGAGCAGTTCTTC.

This chain links TRBV6-1 with TRBJ2-7; D might be TRBD1 (6 bases). Germline loops: CDR1 MNHNS, CDR2 SASEGT. V lost 5 bases, J lost 3 bases, and 11 bases lay in between. The CDR3 covers 13 residues. In DNA, the CDR3 is TGTGCCAGCAGTCCTCGGGACATCTACGAGCAGTACTTC. Protein: CASSPRDIYEQYF.

The V call is TRBV5-5, the J call TRBJ1-1, with TRBD1 as a possible D gene (5 bases). Germline V lookup: CDR1 SGHKS, CDR2 YYEKEE (reference sequence). V was trimmed by 4 bases and J by 4 bases, leaving 14 bases between them. CDR3 length: 14 amino acids. Written as DNA, the CDR3 is TGTGCCAGCAGCGGTGGGGGGTTAGGCACTGAAGCTTTCTTT. It yields the protein CASSGGGLGTEAFF.

The rearrangement joins TRBV5-6 to TRBJ2-1, with D possibly TRBD1 on 5 matching bases. Germline CDR1 and CDR2: SGHDT and YYEEEE. The ends were cut back, 6 bases at V and 2 bases at J, with 9 bases in the middle. The CDR3 length is 13 residues. This CDR3 is CASTNRPYNEQFF. CDR3 DNA sequence: TGTGCCAGCACCAACAGGCCCTACAATGAGCAGTTCTTC. Together with reference TRBV5-6 and TRBJ2-1, the CDR3 gives the full variable domain: DAGVTQSPTHLIKTRGQQVTLRCSPKSGHDTVSWYQQALGQGPQFIFQYYEEEERQRGNFPDRFSGHQFPNYSSELNVNALLLGDSALYLCASTNRPYNEQFFGPGTRLTVL.